This TCR beta chain was sequenced during a study of blood T cell repertoires in COVID-19. Study summary: Samples came from the United States, Italy and Spain, spanning acute and convalescent COVID-19.

The CDR3 spans 16 residues. Per the authors' pipeline: Cell counts per sample came from amplifying reference gene primers. Generated by immunoSEQ multiplex PCR, the TCRdb table keeps only in-frame clones and is missing some. V, J and clone size reflect that table, while D and trimming were determined from the DNA. The repertoire includes approximately 180,000 clones, approximately 85% of them detected once, and 9.8% sits in the top ten. The TCR sequence derives from a woman older than 75 with acute or convalescent COVID-19. Sequencing was performed on peripheral blood. The J gene is TRBJ1-1, the V gene TRBV21-1; the table gives TRBD1 as D, unverified against the DNA. TRBV21-1 is assigned pseudogene status. For the CDR3, the DNA is TGTGCCAGCAGCGCTCATAGGGACAGGGAAAACACTGAAGCTTTCTTT. Amino acid sequence: CASSAHRDRENTEAFF.